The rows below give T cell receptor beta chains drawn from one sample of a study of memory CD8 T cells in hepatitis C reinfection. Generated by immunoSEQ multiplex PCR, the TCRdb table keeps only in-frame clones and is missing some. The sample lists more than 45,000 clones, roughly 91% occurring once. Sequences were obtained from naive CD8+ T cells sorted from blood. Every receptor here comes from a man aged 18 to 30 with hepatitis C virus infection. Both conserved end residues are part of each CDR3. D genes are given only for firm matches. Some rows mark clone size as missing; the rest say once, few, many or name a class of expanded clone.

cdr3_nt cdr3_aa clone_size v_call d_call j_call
TGTGCCAGCAGTTGGCCGGGTCGCACCCCAGATACGCAGTATTTT CASSWPGRTPDTQYF - TRBV7-2 - TRBJ2-3
TGCGCCAGCAGCTTGGTTGGGGCTAGCACAGATACGCAGTATTTT CASSLVGASTDTQYF - TRBV5-1 - TRBJ2-3
TGTGCCAGCAGTTTATCCCAGGGACTAGCTAAGAACGAGCAGTACTTC CASSLSQGLAKNEQYF - TRBV27 TRBD2 TRBJ2-7
TGTGCCAGCAGCGCAGTTGACAGGGTATGGGGCTACACCTTC CASSAVDRVWGYTF - TRBV25-1 TRBD1 TRBJ1-2
TGTGCCAGCAGCTTGGACTACTACCGGGAGACCCAGTACTTC CASSLDYYRETQYF - TRBV7-2 - TRBJ2-5
TGCGCCAGCAGCCAAGATCATACACAGATAAATCAGCCCCAGCATTTT CASSQDHTQINQPQHF - TRBV4-1 - TRBJ1-5
TGCGCCAGCAGTGAGACAGGGGCGAACACTGAAGCTTTCTTT CASSETGANTEAFF - TRBV10-2 TRBD1 TRBJ1-1
TGCGCCAGCAGCAGTATAACAGGGGGCAATACTGAAGCTTTCTTT CASSSITGGNTEAFF - TRBV5-1 TRBD1 TRBJ1-1
TGTGCCAGCAGCTTTTGGACAGGGGAGGCCTACGAGCAGTACTTC CASSFWTGEAYEQYF - TRBV12-1 - TRBJ2-7
TGTGCCAGCAGCTTAGGTTGGGGGGGCGCTTACAATGAGCAGTTCTTC CASSLGWGGAYNEQFF once TRBV11-2 - TRBJ2-1
TGTGCCAGCAGCTTAGGTTTCTTGACACCGCAAGAGACCCAGTACTTC CASSLGFLTPQETQYF once TRBV11-2 - TRBJ2-5
TGTGCCAGCTCCGGCGGCGTTAGTCGCACAGATACGCAGTATTTT CASSGGVSRTDTQYF - TRBV6-1 - TRBJ2-3
TGTGCCAGCAGCGTACTACAGGGGGCCAGAATGACCGGGGAGCTGTTTTTT CASSVLQGARMTGELFF - TRBV9 TRBD1 TRBJ2-2
TGTGCCAGCAGCCCCGAAGGGCCTAGCAACAATGGGCAGTTCTTC CASSPEGPSNNGQFF - TRBV7-9 - TRBJ2-1
TGTGCCAGCAGCGGCGGAGAGGGCACTGAAGCTTTCTTT CASSGGEGTEAFF - TRBV5-6 - TRBJ1-1
TGTGCCAGCAGCCCGACCGGGACAGCTTTCTCTGGAAACACCATATATTTT CASSPTGTAFSGNTIYF - TRBV21-1 - TRBJ1-3
TGTGCCAGCAGCTTAGCGGGCGGGACGGGAGATACGCAGTATTTT CASSLAGGTGDTQYF - TRBV7-6 - TRBJ2-3
TGTGCCAGCAGTTACCACCCTAGCGGGAGCACAGATACGCAGTATTTT CASSYHPSGSTDTQYF once TRBV6-5 TRBD2 TRBJ2-3
TGTGCCAGCAGCTCTACTAGCGGGAGTAGATACGAGCAGTACTTC CASSSTSGSRYEQYF - TRBV7-2 TRBD2 TRBJ2-7
TGTGCCAGCAGCCCCGGGACAGGGACTCAAGAGACCCAGTACTTC CASSPGTGTQETQYF - TRBV11-2 TRBD1 TRBJ2-5
TGTGCCAGCAGCTTCGAGAGCGGGGGTAACTGGGAGACCCAGTACTTC CASSFESGGNWETQYF once TRBV5-6 TRBD2 TRBJ2-5
TGTGCCAGCAGTTTTTCGGGACAGATCTACGAGCAGTACTTC CASSFSGQIYEQYF - TRBV28 TRBD1 TRBJ2-7
TGTGCCAGCAGCCCCCTGAGAGGGCGCGACGACGAGCAGTACTTC CASSPLRGRDDEQYF - TRBV27 - TRBJ2-7
TGTGCCAGCGGCGCCGGGACAGGGGGCACAGATACGCAGTATTTT CASGAGTGGTDTQYF - TRBV6-1 TRBD1 TRBJ2-3
TGCGCCAGCAGCCAAGAGCCGATCAGGGGGGCCGGTCTAAGCAATCAGCCCCAGCATTTT CASSQEPIRGAGLSNQPQHF - TRBV4-1 TRBD1 TRBJ1-5
TGCGCCAGCAGCCTTGCCGGGACTAGCGGGAGGGGAGATACGCAGTATTTT CASSLAGTSGRGDTQYF - TRBV4-1 TRBD2 TRBJ2-3
TGTGCCAGCAGTTTATATGGGCCCGAGCAGTTCTTC CASSLYGPEQFF - TRBV28 - TRBJ2-1
TGTGCCAGCAGCTTGGCACCACCTTACAGGGTCGCTAATGAAAAACTGTTTTTT CASSLAPPYRVANEKLFF once TRBV7-8 - TRBJ1-4
TGTGCCAGCAGTTTAGGAGACAGTGGCACAGATACGCAGTATTTT CASSLGDSGTDTQYF - TRBV28 - TRBJ2-3
TGTGCCAGCAGCTTACTAGCGGAGCAGTTCTTC CASSLLAEQFF - TRBV13 - TRBJ2-1
TGCGCCAGCATGACAGGTACGACTGAAGCTTTCTTT CASMTGTTEAFF - TRBV10-2 - TRBJ1-1
TGTGCCAGCAGACCTAGTTACACAGATACGCAGTATTTT CASRPSYTDTQYF - TRBV27 - TRBJ2-3
TGTGCCACCACAGGGAGTACTAATGAAAAACTGTTTTTT CATTGSTNEKLFF - TRBV2 - TRBJ1-4
TGTGCCAGCAGCGAAGGGGGCCATATCACAGATACGCAGTATTTT CASSEGGHITDTQYF - TRBV9 TRBD1 TRBJ2-3
TGTGCCAGCAGCGCCTTTGGAGGGCCGGCTGGGGCCAACGTCCTGACTTTC CASSAFGGPAGANVLTF - TRBV9 - TRBJ2-6
TGCGCCAGCAGGCTGGATAGTGGGGGGGAGCAGTACTTC CASRLDSGGEQYF - TRBV5-1 - TRBJ2-7
TGTGCCAGCAGCATAGGGACAGGGGGCGACTATGGCTACACCTTC CASSIGTGGDYGYTF - TRBV7-9 TRBD1 TRBJ1-2
TGTGCCAGCAGCTTAGCGCTAGGGACTACCCTTTCCCCCTACGAGCAGTACTTC CASSLALGTTLSPYEQYF - TRBV7-8 TRBD2 TRBJ2-7
TGTGCCAGCAGTCAGACAGGGGGCGAGGAAAACACCTTC CASSQTGGEENTF - TRBV28 TRBD1 TRBJ1-2
TGTGCCAGTAGTATAACCCCTTGGCAGGGGAGGGCTGGAAACACCATATATTTT CASSITPWQGRAGNTIYF - TRBV19 - TRBJ1-3
TGTGCCAGTAGTATGGCAATCGGGTTATACGAGCAGTACTTC CASSMAIGLYEQYF - TRBV19 - TRBJ2-7
TGTGCCAGCAAGGAGGGAAACTATGGCTACACCTTC CASKEGNYGYTF - TRBV7-9 - TRBJ1-2
TGCGCCAGCGCCCCGGCTAGCGGGAGCTACGAGCAGTACTTC CASAPASGSYEQYF once TRBV5-1 TRBD2 TRBJ2-7
TGTGCCAGCTCCCCCGAGGCGGGCGGTTCCTACGAGCAGTACTTC CASSPEAGGSYEQYF - TRBV11-1 - TRBJ2-7
TGCGCCTGGAGTGCATTGAATGAGCAGTTCTTC CAWSALNEQFF - TRBV30 - TRBJ2-1